The clone carrying this T cell receptor beta chain has just a few counts. Its antigen remains unknown. The data belong to a study of identical twins. Points from the study as a whole: Conclusions were based on cross-sectional statistical analysis, without following the same donors. Models underpredicted monozygotic twin sharing of out-of-frame TCR alpha.

MiXCR, applied by TCRdb to the 5' RACE reads, yields one record per CDR3 protein. The sample contains 690,000 or so distinct CDR3 sequences, less than 10% of which appear only once. These data were likewise used in another study, on yellow fever vaccine responses in identical twins.

Specimen: PBMCs. The receptor was isolated from a woman aged 18-29 years in good health.

CDR3 bases: TGTGCCAGCTCACCATACGGCCCAGGAGGGTACGAGCAGTACTTC. Encoded protein: CASSPYGPGGYEQYF. The V and J genes are TRBV18 and TRBJ2-7, with D possibly TRBD2 on 6 matching bases. The germline V and J ends were trimmed by 2 bases and 4 bases, with 15 bases remaining between them. The germline gives CDR1 KGHSH, CDR2 LQKENI. CDR3 length: 15 residues.